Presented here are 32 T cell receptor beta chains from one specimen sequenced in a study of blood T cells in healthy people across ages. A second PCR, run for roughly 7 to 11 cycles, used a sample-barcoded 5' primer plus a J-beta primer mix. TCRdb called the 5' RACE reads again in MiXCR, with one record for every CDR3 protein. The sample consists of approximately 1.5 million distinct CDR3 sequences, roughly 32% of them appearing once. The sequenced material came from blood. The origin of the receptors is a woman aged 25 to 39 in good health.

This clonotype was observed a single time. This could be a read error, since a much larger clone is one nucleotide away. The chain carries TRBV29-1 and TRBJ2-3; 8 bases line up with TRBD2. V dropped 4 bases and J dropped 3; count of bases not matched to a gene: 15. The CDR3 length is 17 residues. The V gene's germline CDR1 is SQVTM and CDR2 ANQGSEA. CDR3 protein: CSVVSGRAQMRTDTQYF. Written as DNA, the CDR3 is TGCAGCGTTGTCTCCGGGAGGGCCCAAATGCGGACAGATACGCAGTATTTT.

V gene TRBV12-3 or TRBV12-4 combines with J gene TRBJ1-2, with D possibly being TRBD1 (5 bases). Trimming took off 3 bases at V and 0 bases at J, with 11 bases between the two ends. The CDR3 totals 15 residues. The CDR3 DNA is TGTGCCAGCAGTTTCAGGGCCGAAGCTAACTATGGCTACACCTTC. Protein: CASSFRAEANYGYTF.

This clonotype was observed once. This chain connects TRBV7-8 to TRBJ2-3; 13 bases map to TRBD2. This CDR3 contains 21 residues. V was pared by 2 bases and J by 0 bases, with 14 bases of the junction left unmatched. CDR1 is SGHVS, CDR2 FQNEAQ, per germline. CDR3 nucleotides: TGTGCCAGCAGCTTATTCATTGGACTAGCGGGGGTGACCCATAGCACAGATACGCAGTATTTT. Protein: CASSLFIGLAGVTHSTDTQYF.

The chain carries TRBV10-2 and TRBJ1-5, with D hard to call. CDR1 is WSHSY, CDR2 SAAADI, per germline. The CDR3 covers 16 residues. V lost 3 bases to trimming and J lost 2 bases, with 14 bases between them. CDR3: CASSDGRHAGNQPQHF. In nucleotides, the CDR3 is TGCGCCAGCAGTGATGGCCGACACGCTGGCAATCAGCCCCAGCATTTT.

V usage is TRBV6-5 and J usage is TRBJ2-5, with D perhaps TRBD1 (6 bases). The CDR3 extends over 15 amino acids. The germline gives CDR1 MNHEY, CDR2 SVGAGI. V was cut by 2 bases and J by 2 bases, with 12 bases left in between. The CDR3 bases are TGTGCCAGCAGTTACCAGGTACAGGGACAAGAGACCCAGTACTTC. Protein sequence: CASSYQVQGQETQYF.

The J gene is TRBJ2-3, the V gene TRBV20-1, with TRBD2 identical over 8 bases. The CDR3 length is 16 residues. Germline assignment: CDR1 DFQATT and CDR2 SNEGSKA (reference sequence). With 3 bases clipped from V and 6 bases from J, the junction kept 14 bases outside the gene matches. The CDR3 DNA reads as TGCAGTGCTAGGGCCTTGGGTGCGGGGGGCCCCGATACGCAGTATTTT. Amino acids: CSARALGAGGPDTQYF.

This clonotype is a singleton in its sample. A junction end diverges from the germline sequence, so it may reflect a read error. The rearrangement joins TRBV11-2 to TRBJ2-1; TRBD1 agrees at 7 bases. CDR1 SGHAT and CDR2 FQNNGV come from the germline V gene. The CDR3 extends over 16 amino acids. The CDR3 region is CASSLVRTGARNGQFF. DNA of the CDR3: TGTGCCAGCAGCTTAGTTCGGACAGGCGCCCGCAATGGGCAGTTCTTC.

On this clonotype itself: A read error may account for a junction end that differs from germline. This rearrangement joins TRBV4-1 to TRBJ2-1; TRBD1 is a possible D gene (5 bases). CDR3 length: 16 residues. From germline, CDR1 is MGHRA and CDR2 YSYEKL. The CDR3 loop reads CASSQDQQGPYNVQFF. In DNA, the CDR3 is TGCGCCAGCAGCCAAGATCAGCAGGGCCCCTACAATGTGCAGTTCTTC.

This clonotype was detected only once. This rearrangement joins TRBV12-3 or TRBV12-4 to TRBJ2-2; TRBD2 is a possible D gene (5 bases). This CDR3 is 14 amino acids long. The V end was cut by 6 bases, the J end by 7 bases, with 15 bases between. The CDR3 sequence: CASSVHAGDGELFF. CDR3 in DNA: TGTGCCAGCAGCGTCCACGCGGGTGACGGGGAGCTGTTTTTT.

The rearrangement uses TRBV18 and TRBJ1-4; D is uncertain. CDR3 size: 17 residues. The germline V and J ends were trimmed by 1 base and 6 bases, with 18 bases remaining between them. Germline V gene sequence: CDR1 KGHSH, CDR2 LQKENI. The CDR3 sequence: CASSPQVSPTDYEKLFF. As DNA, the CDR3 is TGTGCCAGCTCACCACAGGTGTCTCCCACTGACTATGAAAAACTGTTTTTT.

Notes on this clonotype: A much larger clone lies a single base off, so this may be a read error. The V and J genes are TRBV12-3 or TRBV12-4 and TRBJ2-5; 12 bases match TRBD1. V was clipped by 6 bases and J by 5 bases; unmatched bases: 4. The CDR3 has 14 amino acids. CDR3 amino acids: CASRGQGAWETQYF. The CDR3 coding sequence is TGTGCCAGCAGGGGACAGGGGGCATGGGAGACCCAGTACTTC.

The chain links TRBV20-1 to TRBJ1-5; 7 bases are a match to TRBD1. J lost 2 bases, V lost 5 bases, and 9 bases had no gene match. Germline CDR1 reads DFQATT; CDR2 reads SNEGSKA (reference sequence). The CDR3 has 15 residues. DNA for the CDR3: TGCAGTGCTGAGGGGGCGAACGAAGGCAATCAGCCCCAGCATTTT. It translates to CSAEGANEGNQPQHF.

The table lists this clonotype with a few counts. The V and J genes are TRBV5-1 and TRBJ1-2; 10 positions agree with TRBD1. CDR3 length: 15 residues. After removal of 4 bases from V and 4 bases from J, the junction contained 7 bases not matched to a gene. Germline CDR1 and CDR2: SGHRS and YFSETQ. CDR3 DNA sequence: TGCGCCAGCAGCACCTCCGGGACAGGGGTCTATGGCTACACCTTC. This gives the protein CASSTSGTGVYGYTF.

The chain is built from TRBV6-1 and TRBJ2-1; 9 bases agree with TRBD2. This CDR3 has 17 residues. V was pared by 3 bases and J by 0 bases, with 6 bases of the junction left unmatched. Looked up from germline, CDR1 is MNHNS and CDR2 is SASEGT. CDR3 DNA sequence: TGTGCCAGCAGTGAGGCGGGGGGGCTTAGCTCCTACAATGAGCAGTTCTTC. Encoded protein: CASSEAGGLSSYNEQFF.

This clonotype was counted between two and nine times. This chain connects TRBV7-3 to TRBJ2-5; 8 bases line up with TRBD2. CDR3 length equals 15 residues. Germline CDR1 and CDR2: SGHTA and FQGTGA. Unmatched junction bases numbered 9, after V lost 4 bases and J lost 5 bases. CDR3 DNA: TGTGCCAGCAGCTACTTAGCGGGGATAGGGGAGACCCAGTACTTC. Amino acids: CASSYLAGIGETQYF.

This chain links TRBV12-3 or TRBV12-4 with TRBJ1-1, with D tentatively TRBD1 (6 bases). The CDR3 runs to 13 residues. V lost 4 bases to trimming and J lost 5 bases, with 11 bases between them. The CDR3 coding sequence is TGTGCCAGCAGTTCGGACAGTGGGACTGAAGCTTTCTTT. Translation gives CASSSDSGTEAFF.

CDR3 bases: TGTGCCAGCAGCTCAATCGGCCAGGCGGATGCTGAAGCTTTCTTT. It translates to CASSSIGQADAEAFF. The rearrangement uses TRBV7-2 and TRBJ1-1; D is undetermined. The CDR3 is 15 residues long. Between the trimmed V and J ends, which lost 4 bases and 6 bases, there was a span of 18 bases. Looked up from germline, CDR1 is SGHTA and CDR2 is FQGNSA.

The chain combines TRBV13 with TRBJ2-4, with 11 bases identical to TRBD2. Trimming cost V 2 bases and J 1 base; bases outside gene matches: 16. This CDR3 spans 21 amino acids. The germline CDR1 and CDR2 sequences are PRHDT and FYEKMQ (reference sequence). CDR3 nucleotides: TGTGCCAGCAGCTTACAGTCCTCCACTAGCGGGAGACTTCGGGCCAAAAACATTCAGTACTTC. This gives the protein CASSLQSSTSGRLRAKNIQYF. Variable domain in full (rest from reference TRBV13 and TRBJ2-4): AAGVIQSPRHLIKEKRETATLKCYPIPRHDTVYWYQQGPGQDPQFLISFYEKMQSDKGSIPDRFSAQQFSDYHSELNMSSLELGDSALYFCASSLQSSTSGRLRAKNIQYFGAGTRLSVL.

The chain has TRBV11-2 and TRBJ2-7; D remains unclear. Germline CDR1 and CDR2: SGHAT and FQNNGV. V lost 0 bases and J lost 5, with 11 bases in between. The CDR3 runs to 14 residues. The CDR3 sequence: CASSLERSPHEQYF. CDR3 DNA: TGTGCCAGCAGCTTAGAAAGGTCTCCCCACGAGCAGTACTTC.

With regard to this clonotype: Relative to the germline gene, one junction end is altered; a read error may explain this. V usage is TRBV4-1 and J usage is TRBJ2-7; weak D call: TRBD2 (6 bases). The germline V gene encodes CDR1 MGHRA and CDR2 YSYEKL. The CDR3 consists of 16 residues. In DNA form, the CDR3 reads TGCGCCAGCAGCCAAGATAGGAGTAGCGGAATCTACGCGCAGTACTTC. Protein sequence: CASSQDRSSGIYAQYF.

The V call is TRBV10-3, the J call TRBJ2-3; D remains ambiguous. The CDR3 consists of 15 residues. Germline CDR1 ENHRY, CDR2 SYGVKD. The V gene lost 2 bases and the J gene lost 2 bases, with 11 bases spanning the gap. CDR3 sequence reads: CAISEPWEPTDTQYF. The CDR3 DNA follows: TGTGCCATCAGTGAGCCTTGGGAACCCACAGATACGCAGTATTTT.

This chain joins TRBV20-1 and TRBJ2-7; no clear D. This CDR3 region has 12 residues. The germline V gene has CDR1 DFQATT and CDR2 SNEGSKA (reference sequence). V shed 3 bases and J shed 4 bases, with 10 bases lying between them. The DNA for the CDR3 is TGCAGTGCTAGTGTGTCTCTTTACGAGCAGTACTTC. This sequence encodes CSASVSLYEQYF.

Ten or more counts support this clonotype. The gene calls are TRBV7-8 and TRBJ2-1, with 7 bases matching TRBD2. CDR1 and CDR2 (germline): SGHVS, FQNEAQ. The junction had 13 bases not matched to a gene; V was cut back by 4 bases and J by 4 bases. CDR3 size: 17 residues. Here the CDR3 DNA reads TGTGCCAGCAGCTATGGGGGGGGTAGCGCGAGTTACAATGAGCAGTTCTTC. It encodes CASSYGGGSASYNEQFF.

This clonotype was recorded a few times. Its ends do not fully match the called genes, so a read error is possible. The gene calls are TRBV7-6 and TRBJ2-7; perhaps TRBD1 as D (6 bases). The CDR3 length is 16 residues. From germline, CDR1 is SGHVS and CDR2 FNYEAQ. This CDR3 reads CASSLETPDSSCEQYF. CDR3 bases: TGTGCCAGCAGCCTAGAAACCCCGGACAGCTCCTGCGAGCAGTACTTC. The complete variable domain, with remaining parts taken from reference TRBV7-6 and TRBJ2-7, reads GAGVSQSPRYKVTKRGQDVALRCDPISGHVSLYWYRQALGQGPEFLTYFNYEAQQDKSGLPNDRFSAERPEGSISTLTIQRTEQRDSAMYRCASSLETPDSSCEQYFGPGTRLTVT.

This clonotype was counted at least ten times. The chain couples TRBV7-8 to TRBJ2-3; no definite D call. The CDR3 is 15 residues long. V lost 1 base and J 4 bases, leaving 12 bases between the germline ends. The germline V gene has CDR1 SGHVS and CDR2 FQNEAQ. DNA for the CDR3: TGTGCCAGCAGCTTAGATGGGATTCGGGCAGATACGCAGTATTTT. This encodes CASSLDGIRADTQYF.

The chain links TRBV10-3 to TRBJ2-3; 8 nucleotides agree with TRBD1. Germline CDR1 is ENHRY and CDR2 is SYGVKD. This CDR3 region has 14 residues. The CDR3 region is CTASGTGLTDTQYF. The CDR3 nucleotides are TGTACCGCCTCCGGGACAGGCCTCACAGATACGCAGTATTTT.

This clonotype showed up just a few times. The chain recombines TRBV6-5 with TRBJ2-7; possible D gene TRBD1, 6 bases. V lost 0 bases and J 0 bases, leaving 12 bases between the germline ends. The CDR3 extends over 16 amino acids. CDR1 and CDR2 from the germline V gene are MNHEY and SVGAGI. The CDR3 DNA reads TGTGCCAGCAGTTACTCGTTCCGGGACAACTCCTACGAGCAGTACTTC. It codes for CASSYSFRDNSYEQYF.

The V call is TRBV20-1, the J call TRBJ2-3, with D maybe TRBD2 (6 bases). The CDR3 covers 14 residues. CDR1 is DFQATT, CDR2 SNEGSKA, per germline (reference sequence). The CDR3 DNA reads TGCAGCCCGGGGGTTCAAGCGGGCACAGATACGCAGTATTTT. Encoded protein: CSPGVQAGTDTQYF.

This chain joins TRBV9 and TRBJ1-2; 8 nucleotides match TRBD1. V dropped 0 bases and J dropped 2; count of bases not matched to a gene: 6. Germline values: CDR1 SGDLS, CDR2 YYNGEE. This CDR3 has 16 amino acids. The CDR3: CASSVAGTGLNYGYTF. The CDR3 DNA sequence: TGTGCCAGCAGCGTAGCCGGGACAGGACTGAACTATGGCTACACCTTC.

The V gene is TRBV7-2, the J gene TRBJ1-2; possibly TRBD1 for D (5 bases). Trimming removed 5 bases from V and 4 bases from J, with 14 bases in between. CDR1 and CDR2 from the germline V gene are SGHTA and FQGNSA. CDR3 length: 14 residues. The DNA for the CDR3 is TGTGCCAGCAGCGCCAGGGTCCCTACCTATGGCTACACCTTC. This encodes CASSARVPTYGYTF. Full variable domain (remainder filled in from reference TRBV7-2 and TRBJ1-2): GAGVSQSPSNKVTEKGKDVELRCDPISGHTALYWYRQSLGQGLEFLIYFQGNSAPDKSGLPSDRFSAERTGGSVSTLTIQRTQQEDSAVYLCASSARVPTYGYTFGSGTRLTVV.

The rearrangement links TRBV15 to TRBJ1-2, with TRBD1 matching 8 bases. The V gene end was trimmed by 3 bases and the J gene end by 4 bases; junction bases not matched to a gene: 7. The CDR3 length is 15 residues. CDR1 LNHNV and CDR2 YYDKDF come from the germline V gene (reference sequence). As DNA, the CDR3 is TGTGCCACCAGCAGGACGACAGGGGTGGGCTATGGCTACACCTTC. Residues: CATSRTTGVGYGYTF.

Written as DNA, the CDR3 is TGTGCCAGCACCCCCGGGACAGGGACCACAGATACGCAGTATTTT. Translation: CASTPGTGTTDTQYF. This chain connects TRBV7-9 to TRBJ2-3; 9 bases agree with TRBD1. The V and J ends lost 7 bases and 2 bases, in that order; junction bases with no gene match: 7. Per the germline V gene, CDR1 is SEHNR and CDR2 is FQNEAQ (reference sequence). This CDR3 spans 15 amino acids.